This passage covers 9 T cell receptor beta chains from one sample sequenced in a study of radiation and T cells in renal cell carcinoma. The sample's time point: baseline pretreatment blood. The treatment here: 15 Gy SBRT to primary tumor, nephrectomy 4 weeks later. Generated by immunoSEQ multiplex PCR, the TCRdb table keeps only in-frame clones and is missing some. The repertoire consists of 130,000 to 150,000 clones, with about 88% occurring once and the leading ten covering about 4%. Sequenced here: blood, sampled from a patient whose treatment included radiotherapy and nephrectomy. These receptor sequences come from a woman aged 70-85 years with renal cell carcinoma.

The chain combines TRBV28 with TRBJ1-1; a possible D gene is TRBD1 (6 bases). CDR1 is MDHEN and CDR2 is SYDVKM in the germline V gene. Trimming left V 5 bases short and J 5 bases short, with 18 bases between. This CDR3 has 15 amino acids. CDR3 protein: CASSNGQYLETEAFF. DNA for the CDR3: TGTGCCAGCAGTAACGGACAGTATCTGGAGACTGAAGCTTTCTTT.

V is TRBV19 and J is TRBJ1-2; D might be TRBD1 (5 bases). The CDR3 extends over 16 amino acids. Germline CDR1 LNHDA, CDR2 SQIVND (reference sequence). V lost 0 bases and J 4 bases, leaving 15 bases between the germline ends. The CDR3 spells CASSIETFRQGYGYTF. The CDR3 DNA reads as TGTGCCAGTAGTATAGAGACTTTCCGCCAGGGCTATGGCTACACCTTC.

This clone was detected only once. The rearrangement joins TRBV9 to TRBJ2-1; TRBD1 might be the D (6 bases). Trimming took off 1 base at V and 2 bases at J, with 7 bases between the two ends. This CDR3 comprises 14 residues. The V gene's germline CDR1 is SGDLS and CDR2 YYNGEE. The chain's CDR3 is CASSVRDTYNEQFF. CDR3 DNA: TGTGCCAGCAGCGTAAGGGACACCTACAATGAGCAGTTCTTC.

The gene calls are TRBV27 and TRBJ1-1; D gene ambiguous. V gave up 3 bases and J gave up 6 bases, with 14 bases separating them. The germline gives CDR1 MNHEY, CDR2 SMNVEV (reference sequence). The CDR3 consists of 14 residues. CDR3 sequence: CASSFGLAGAEAFF. CDR3 nucleotide sequence: TGTGCCAGCAGTTTCGGATTGGCGGGAGCTGAAGCTTTCTTT.

The V gene is TRBV6-5, the J gene TRBJ2-3; 11 bases fit TRBD2. Looked up from germline, CDR1 is MNHEY and CDR2 is SVGAGI. CDR3 length: 16 amino acids. V was pared by 4 bases and J by 5 bases, with 8 bases of the junction left unmatched. Written as DNA, the CDR3 is TGTGCCAGCAGTTTGTTAGCGGGGGGGCCGTTAGATACGCAGTATTTT. Its translation: CASSLLAGGPLDTQYF.

The chain recombines TRBV12-5 with TRBJ2-1; D is possibly TRBD1 (6 bases). Looked up from germline, CDR1 is LGHNT and CDR2 is FRNRAP. The ends were cut back, 6 bases at V and 0 bases at J, with 12 bases in the middle. The length of the CDR3 is 15 residues. The CDR3 is CASGPTGSSYNEQFF. The CDR3 region has the DNA TGTGCTAGTGGACCTACAGGGAGCTCCTACAATGAGCAGTTCTTC.

The V gene is TRBV14, the J gene TRBJ2-7; D is perhaps TRBD2 (6 bases). V dropped 2 bases and J dropped 5 bases, with 16 bases sitting between them. Germline loops: CDR1 SGHDN, CDR2 FVKESK. The CDR3 sequence is 15 residues long. The CDR3: CASSQTGGNRDEQYF. In DNA, the CDR3 is TGTGCCAGCAGCCAAACCGGCGGGAATCGGGACGAGCAGTACTTC.

This sequence joins TRBV21-1 and TRBJ1-5; the table's D call TRBD1 went unverified against the DNA. TRBV21-1 is an annotated pseudogene. CDR3 size: 17 residues. The CDR3 nucleotides read TGTGCCAGCAGCAACCCGGGGAAACAGGGGTGCAATCAGCCCCAGCATTTT. Translating gives CASSNPGKQGCNQPQHF.

This clone occurred once. The chain recombines TRBV9 with TRBJ2-1; 10 bases are shared with TRBD1. The V segment lost 6 bases and the J segment 2 bases; nucleotides outside the gene matches: 2. Germline-derived CDR1 and CDR2 are SGDLS and YYNGEE. The CDR3 is 14 residues long. CDR3 sequence reads: CASTGTGAYNEQFF. The DNA of the CDR3 is TGTGCCAGCACCGGGACAGGGGCCTACAATGAGCAGTTCTTC.